Each of the 14 T cell receptor beta chains below was sequenced from the same sample in a study of cytomegalovirus exposure and HLA in healthy donors. Researchers ran the PCR with 60 Vbeta and 13 Jbeta primers. Sequencing was performed with immunoSEQ multiplex PCR; in TCRdb, only in-frame clones are kept and a portion is missing. The sample carries around 110,000 clones, 77% recorded once. Sequenced input: PBMCs. These TCRs come from a male donor in good health and CMV-seronegative.

The V call is TRBV10-3, the J call TRBJ1-5; no reliable D call. Trimming stripped 4 bases from V and 4 bases from J, with 11 bases between. This CDR3 comprises 14 residues. Germline loops: CDR1 ENHRY, CDR2 SYGVKD. The CDR3 loop is CAISANTGNQPQHF. The DNA of the CDR3 is TGTGCCATCAGTGCAAATACGGGGAATCAGCCCCAGCATTTT.

The rearrangement links TRBV19 to TRBJ2-2; the match to TRBD1 covers 8 bases. The CDR3 covers 15 residues. Trimming cost V 7 bases and J 1 base; bases outside gene matches: 5. The V gene's germline CDR1 is LNHDA and CDR2 SQIVND (reference sequence). In nucleotides, the CDR3 is TGTGCCAGTACCCAGACAGGGGTGAACACCGGGGAGCTGTTTTTT. Its translation is CASTQTGVNTGELFF.

The CDR3 nucleotides are TGTGCCAGCAGCTTAAACTTGGGAGCTCCTGAAGCTTTCTTT. This encodes CASSLNLGAPEAFF. The chain has TRBV7-8 and TRBJ1-1; D is ambiguous. The length of the CDR3 is 14 residues. Germline CDR1 reads SGHVS; CDR2 reads FQNEAQ. The V and J ends lost 2 bases and 6 bases respectively, with 13 bases between them.

V and J are TRBV13 and TRBJ2-7, with 7 bases lining up with TRBD2. Germline lookup yields CDR1 PRHDT and CDR2 FYEKMQ (reference sequence). This CDR3 has 15 residues. The V gene end was trimmed by 0 bases and the J gene end by 2 bases; junction bases not matched to a gene: 4. CDR3 amino acids: CASSLGLAHPYEQYF. The CDR3 DNA reads TGTGCCAGCAGCTTAGGACTAGCGCATCCCTACGAGCAGTACTTC.

This clone came up a few times. The J gene is TRBJ1-3, the V gene TRBV6-1, with D unclear. Germline CDR1 MNHNS, CDR2 SASEGT. This CDR3 has 14 amino acids. Between the trimmed V and J ends, which lost 5 bases and 0 bases, there was a span of 8 bases. The CDR3 nucleotides are TGTGCCAGCAGTCTAACCAACTCTGGAAACACCATATATTTT. Translation gives CASSLTNSGNTIYF.

This clone has just a few counts. This chain uses TRBV7-7 with TRBJ2-1, with D tentatively TRBD2 (6 bases). V dropped 4 bases and J dropped 10 bases, with 17 bases sitting between them. This CDR3 spans 14 amino acids. Germline V CDR1 and CDR2: SSHAT, FNYEAQ (reference sequence). CDR3 coding DNA: TGTGCCAGCAGCTCGACTCGGGACTCCAGAGAGCAGTTCTTC. Its translation is CASSSTRDSREQFF.

This chain joins TRBV4-1 and TRBJ1-4; D gene uncertain. The CDR3 is 14 residues long. The V gene's germline CDR1 is MGHRA and CDR2 YSYEKL. V lost 0 bases and J lost 12, with 14 bases in between. The DNA of the CDR3 is TGCGCCAGCAGCCAAGATGTAACAGACCATGAACTGTTTTTT. Translation gives CASSQDVTDHELFF.

This rearrangement joins TRBV5-1 to TRBJ2-2, with D perhaps matching TRBD1 (5 bases). The CDR3 extends over 17 amino acids. Germline values: CDR1 SGHRS, CDR2 YFSETQ. Trimming took 0 bases from V and 0 from J, leaving 12 bases between them. CDR3 loop: CASSLGTLAANTGELFF. The DNA for the CDR3 is TGCGCCAGCAGCTTGGGGACACTCGCGGCGAACACCGGGGAGCTGTTTTTT. The full variable domain, with the rest looked up from reference TRBV5-1 and TRBJ2-2, is KAGVTQTPRYLIKTRGQQVTLSCSPISGHRSVSWYQQTPGQGLQFLFEYFSETQRNKGNFPGRFSGRQFSNSRSEMNVSTLELGDSALYLCASSLGTLAANTGELFFGEGSRLTVL.

This chain links TRBV25-1 with TRBJ1-2; 10 nucleotides align to TRBD1. The CDR3 covers 16 residues. After removal of 4 bases from V and 1 base from J, the junction contained 6 bases not matched to a gene. Looked up from germline, CDR1 is MGHDK and CDR2 is SYGVNS. CDR3 loop: CASSGRDRGVNYGYTF. Here the CDR3 DNA reads TGTGCCAGCAGTGGACGGGACAGGGGAGTTAACTATGGCTACACCTTC.

Notes on this clone: Other DNA variants within this sample encode the same CDR3. CDR3 DNA sequence: TGTGCCAGCACAGGATCCTACGAGCAGTACTTC. It yields the protein CASTGSYEQYF. The J gene is TRBJ2-7, the V gene TRBV2; D not certain. V lost 7 bases and J 1 base, leaving 5 bases between the germline ends. The CDR3 sequence is 11 residues long. Germline CDR1 SNHLY, CDR2 FYNNEI.

CDR3 in DNA: TGTGCCAGCAGCCCCCTAGCGCATGGAGGTCAAGAGACCCAGTACTTC. Protein: CASSPLAHGGQETQYF. The J gene is TRBJ2-5, the V gene TRBV7-9; D may be TRBD2 (6 bases). Deletions cut 5 bases from V and 2 bases from J, with 18 bases between. The CDR3 is 16 residues long. CDR1 and CDR2 from the germline V gene are SEHNR and FQNEAQ (reference sequence).

V gene TRBV23-1 combines with J gene TRBJ2-1; tentative D call: TRBD2 (6 bases). TRBV23-1 is an ORF; its function is uncertain. This CDR3 is built from 17 residues. Trimming left V 7 bases short and J 3 bases short, with 22 bases between. In DNA form, the CDR3 reads TGCGCCAGCACCCCCCTTCGGGGGACTTCCCTCTACAATGAGCAGTTCTTC. Its translation: CASTPLRGTSLYNEQFF.

This rearrangement joins TRBV2 to TRBJ1-1; 11 bases are a match to TRBD1. The CDR3 loop spans 16 amino acids. In germline, CDR1 is SNHLY, CDR2 FYNNEI. The trim removed 5 bases at V and 1 base at J, leaving 6 bases unmatched. CDR3 in amino acids: CASSRTGGSRNTEAFF. The CDR3 region has the DNA TGTGCCAGCAGTCGGACAGGGGGCTCGCGGAACACTGAAGCTTTCTTT.

This clone was counted once. Here the CDR3 reads CASSPSGRAGQFF. In DNA form, the CDR3 reads TGTGCCAGCTCACCTAGCGGGAGGGCCGGGCAGTTCTTC. The chain carries TRBV18 and TRBJ2-1; the match to TRBD2 covers 11 bases. V shed 3 bases, J shed 12 bases, and the junction held 4 bases outside the gene matches. Germline CDR1 reads KGHSH; CDR2 reads LQKENI. The CDR3 covers 13 residues.